This T cell receptor beta chain was profiled in a study of blood T cell repertoires in COVID-19. Produced via immunoSEQ multiplex PCR; TCRdb's table is partial and in-frame only. The sample holds nearly 350,000 clones, roughly 90% seen once. Germline values: CDR1 SNHLY, CDR2 FYNNEI. This CDR3 spans 14 amino acids. After removal of 6 bases from V and 0 bases from J, the junction contained 3 bases not matched to a gene. This chain links TRBV2 with TRBJ2-7; 9 bases map to TRBD2. The sequencing sample was made of peripheral blood. The TCR sequence derives from a woman between 70 and 85 years old with COVID-19, enrolled during active disease. This chain's CDR3 is CASRGLASSYEQYF. CDR3 nucleotides: TGTGCCAGCAGGGGACTAGCTAGCTCCTACGAGCAGTACTTC.